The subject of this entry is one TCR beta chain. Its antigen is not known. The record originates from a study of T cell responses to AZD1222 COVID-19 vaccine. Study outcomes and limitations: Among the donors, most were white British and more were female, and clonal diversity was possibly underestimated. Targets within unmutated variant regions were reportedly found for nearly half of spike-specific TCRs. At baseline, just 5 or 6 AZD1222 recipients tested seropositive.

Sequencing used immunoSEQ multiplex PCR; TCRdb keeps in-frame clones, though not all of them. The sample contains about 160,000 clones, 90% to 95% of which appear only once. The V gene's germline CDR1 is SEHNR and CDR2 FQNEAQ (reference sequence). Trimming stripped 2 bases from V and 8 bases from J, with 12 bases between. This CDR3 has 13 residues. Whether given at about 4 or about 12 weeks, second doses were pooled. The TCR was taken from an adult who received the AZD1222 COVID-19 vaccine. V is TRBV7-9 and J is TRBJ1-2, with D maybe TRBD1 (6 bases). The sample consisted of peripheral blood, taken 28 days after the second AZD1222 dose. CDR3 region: CASSLRTDLGYTF. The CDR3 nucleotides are TGTGCCAGCAGCTTAAGGACAGATCTGGGCTACACCTTC.